Sequencing of this T cell receptor beta chain was carried out in a study of human T cells and chemical hapten exposure. At the level of the study: The use of 2% DPC on around 2 cm by around 2 cm of upper inner arm skin constituted sensitization. Findings and caveats of the study: Clustering by CDR3 similarity yielded significantly more large clusters from expanded TCRs than controls.

The CDR3 extends over 12 amino acids. Germline loops: CDR1 SGHTA, CDR2 FQGTGA. The V end was cut by 11 bases, the J end by 8 bases, with 16 bases between. Methods used by the authors: With a range of about 20,000 to 690,600, the median per sample was around 96,000 TCRs. TCRdb fed the RACE reads into MiXCR, producing one record per CDR3 protein. The V and J calls come from TCRdb's annotation, not from the publication. This sample has over 130,000 distinct CDR3 sequences, with approximately 10% found just once. Time point specified: patch test 2, 6 weeks after DPC sensitization. Described treatment: therapeutic diphenylcyclopropenone sensitization with weekly scalp DPC. Remarks on this clonotype: What it binds is unknown.

This chain connects TRBV7-3 to TRBJ2-1; the D call may be TRBD1 or TRBD2 (5 bases each). The clonotype originates from a woman aged 45-65 years with alopecia areata. Some clones in this sample may be carry-over from other donors' samples. The sequenced sample was whole blood, obtained in connection with sensitization to the hapten diphenylcyclopropenone (DPC). Here the CDR3 DNA reads TGTGCCCAGAGGGGAGTCGAGGATGAGCAGTTCTTC. As protein: CAQRGVEDEQFF.